Below are 23 T cell receptor beta chains sequenced from a single sample in a study of response to subunit inactivated influenza vaccine. TCRdb independently ran MiXCR on the RT-PCR reads; one entry per CDR3 protein. The sample consists of 600,000 to 850,000 distinct CDR3 sequences, around 15% of them appearing once. The sequenced sample was PBMCs from blood, obtained 14 days before vaccination. The receptor set was obtained from a man aged 50-60 years who received an inactivated influenza vaccine.

This clonotype has only a few counts. The rearrangement joins TRBV7-2 to TRBJ2-7; D tentatively reads TRBD1 or TRBD2 (5 bases each). V dropped 5 bases and J dropped 4 bases, with 18 bases sitting between them. CDR1 is SGHTA and CDR2 is FQGNSA in the germline V gene. The CDR3 is 15 amino acids. The CDR3 sequence: CASSKNLNGGYEQYF. The CDR3 DNA reads TGTGCCAGCAGCAAAAACCTAAATGGGGGTTACGAGCAGTACTTC.

In this sample, this clonotype turned up a few times. V and J are TRBV30 and TRBJ2-3; 7 positions match TRBD1. CDR3 length equals 15 residues. CDR1 and CDR2 from the germline V gene are GTSNPN and SVGIG (reference sequence). With 1 base clipped from V and 2 bases from J, the junction kept 6 bases outside the gene matches. CDR3 residues: CAWSAGTALTDTQYF. CDR3 coding DNA: TGTGCCTGGAGTGCCGGGACAGCGCTCACAGATACGCAGTATTTT.

This clonotype was counted many times. This chain uses TRBV7-2 with TRBJ2-1; 14 bases agree with TRBD2. The CDR3 extends over 16 amino acids. Germline assignment: CDR1 SGHTA and CDR2 FQGNSA. The V segment lost 4 bases and the J segment 6 bases; nucleotides outside the gene matches: 5. In DNA form, the CDR3 reads TGTGCCAGCAGCTGGCCCGGACTAGCGGGAGGCAATGAGCAGTTCTTC. Its translation is CASSWPGLAGGNEQFF.

This clonotype was counted a few times. J is TRBJ2-5 and V is TRBV20-1; TRBD2 matches at 9 bases. CDR1 is DFQATT, CDR2 SNEGSKA, per germline (reference sequence). CDR3 length: 13 amino acids. CDR3 sequence (DNA): TGCAGGACTCAAGCGGGGGGCTCGGAGACCCAGTACTTC. Protein: CRTQAGGSETQYF.

In this sample, this clonotype turned up a few times. The chain has TRBV18 and TRBJ2-3, with 8 bases lining up with TRBD2. From germline, CDR1 is KGHSH and CDR2 LQKENI. V lost 2 bases and J lost 4; bases outside the gene matches: 2. This CDR3 is 14 amino acids long. In DNA, the CDR3 is TGTGCCAGCTCACCAGGGACTAGTCCAGATACGCAGTATTTT. It codes for CASSPGTSPDTQYF.

The chain joins TRBV6-1 to TRBJ2-6, with D possibly being TRBD2 (5 bases). V was clipped by 8 bases and J by 2 bases, with 7 bases between them. From germline, CDR1 is MNHNS and CDR2 SASEGT. The CDR3 is 13 residues long. DNA for the CDR3: TGTGCCAGCTACGGGGCTGGGGCCAACGTCCTGACTTTC. Encoded protein: CASYGAGANVLTF.

The J gene is TRBJ2-1, the V gene TRBV27; D gene unclear. This CDR3 is 15 amino acids long. V was clipped by 6 bases and J by 4 bases, with 16 bases between them. CDR1 and CDR2 from the germline V gene are MNHEY and SMNVEV (reference sequence). CDR3 DNA sequence: TGTGCCAGCAGCAGCGCGCCCGCGGTTTACAATGAGCAGTTCTTC. Its translation: CASSSAPAVYNEQFF.

This clonotype was observed a handful of times. The gene calls are TRBV6-5 and TRBJ1-4, with 10 bases identical to TRBD1. Germline V CDR1 and CDR2: MNHEY, SVGAGI. V gave up 2 bases and J gave up 0 bases; unmatched junction bases: 0. The CDR3 has 16 amino acids. The CDR3 loop is CASSYGQGATNEKLFF. Here the CDR3 DNA reads TGTGCCAGCAGTTACGGACAGGGGGCAACTAATGAAAAACTGTTTTTT.

This chain uses TRBV7-9 with TRBJ2-3; D ambiguous. This CDR3 has 13 amino acids. V lost 1 base and J lost 13, with 15 bases in between. CDR1 is SEHNR and CDR2 is FQNEAQ in the germline V gene (reference sequence). CDR3: CASSLDWVPKEYF. DNA of the CDR3: TGTGCCAGCAGCTTAGATTGGGTCCCCAAAGAGTATTTT.

The chain links TRBV6-1 to TRBJ2-7, with D perhaps matching TRBD2 (6 bases). The CDR3 has 15 residues. Germline values: CDR1 MNHNS, CDR2 SASEGT. V shed 7 bases and J shed 8 bases, with 24 bases lying between them. For the CDR3, the DNA is TGTGCCAGCACCTACGGAGGGGCGCCTCCTAGAAAGCAGTACTTC. Its protein is CASTYGGAPPRKQYF.

This clonotype was counted at least ten times. This sequence joins TRBV5-1 and TRBJ2-1, with 7 bases matching TRBD1. The V gene's germline CDR1 is SGHRS and CDR2 YFSETQ. V shed 4 bases and J 10 bases; nucleotides not matched to a gene: 8. This CDR3 has 13 amino acids. The CDR3 bases are TGCGCCAGCAGCACATTACAGGGGACGGAGCAGTTCTTC. It translates to CASSTLQGTEQFF.

This clonotype has at least ten counts. This rearrangement joins TRBV7-2 to TRBJ2-1, with D unclear. The CDR3 loop spans 13 amino acids. Trimming shortened V by 0 bases and J by 4 bases, and 4 bases separated the two germline ends. Germline V gene sequence: CDR1 SGHTA, CDR2 FQGNSA. The CDR3 DNA is TGTGCCAGCAGCTTAGCCCGTTACAATGAGCAGTTCTTC. Protein product: CASSLARYNEQFF.

Only a few counts were recorded for this clonotype. This sequence joins TRBV5-1 and TRBJ1-2; D gene unclear. Germline V gene sequence: CDR1 SGHRS, CDR2 YFSETQ. This CDR3 comprises 13 residues. The ends were cut back, 0 bases at V and 4 bases at J, with 7 bases in the middle. The CDR3 protein is CASSLENSYGYTF. The CDR3 nucleotides read TGCGCCAGCAGCTTGGAAAACAGCTATGGCTACACCTTC. Full variable domain (rest looked up from reference TRBV5-1 and TRBJ1-2): KAGVTQTPRYLIKTRGQQVTLSCSPISGHRSVSWYQQTPGQGLQFLFEYFSETQRNKGNFPGRFSGRQFSNSRSEMNVSTLELGDSALYLCASSLENSYGYTFGSGTRLTVV.

V usage is TRBV28 and J usage is TRBJ2-5, with 9 bases matching TRBD1. Germline V gene lookup returns CDR1 MDHEN and CDR2 SYDVKM. Trimming removed 3 bases from V and 5 bases from J; junction bases left unmatched: 7. CDR3 length: 15 residues. The CDR3 spells CASSLTGQGLETQYF. The CDR3 DNA reads TGTGCCAGCAGTTTGACGGGACAGGGTTTGGAGACCCAGTACTTC.

This clonotype was seen a handful of times. The V and J genes are TRBV14 and TRBJ2-1; tentative D call: TRBD2 (5 bases). Between the trimmed V and J ends, which lost 0 bases and 4 bases, there was a span of 10 bases. The CDR3 length is 15 residues. Germline assignment: CDR1 SGHDN and CDR2 FVKESK. The CDR3 region has the DNA TGTGCCAGCAGCCAAGACTGGACGGGGTACAATGAGCAGTTCTTC. As protein: CASSQDWTGYNEQFF.

This clonotype was detected many times. The rearrangement uses TRBV27 and TRBJ2-5; TRBD2 is a possible D gene (5 bases). V was shortened by 5 bases and J by 5 bases, with 18 bases between the two germline ends. CDR1 and CDR2 from the germline V gene are MNHEY and SMNVEV (reference sequence). The CDR3 loop spans 15 amino acids. CDR3 nucleotide sequence: TGTGCCAGCAGTGGTGTCAGGAGTCGGACTGAGACCCAGTACTTC. Translation: CASSGVRSRTETQYF.

The V gene is TRBV15, the J gene TRBJ1-5, with TRBD1 matching 8 bases. The CDR3 loop spans 15 amino acids. V dropped 5 bases and J dropped 3; count of bases not matched to a gene: 6. Looked up from germline, CDR1 is LNHNV and CDR2 is YYDKDF (reference sequence). The DNA of the CDR3 is TGTGCCACCAGCCAGACAGGGGCCGACAATCAGCCCCAGCATTTT. This translates into CATSQTGADNQPQHF.

The sample holds a few counts of this clonotype. The V call is TRBV4-1, the J call TRBJ2-3, with TRBD2 as a possible D gene (6 bases). The CDR3 runs 15 residues. Deletions cut 4 bases from V and 3 bases from J, with 14 bases between. From germline, CDR1 is MGHRA and CDR2 YSYEKL. As DNA, the CDR3 is TGCGCCAGCAGCCCTTACTCCGGACTAACAGATACGCAGTATTTT. Translation gives CASSPYSGLTDTQYF.

This clonotype has just a few counts. This chain connects TRBV7-3 to TRBJ2-3; the D gene is possibly TRBD2 (6 bases). The ends were cut back, 5 bases at V and 6 bases at J, with 15 bases in the middle. The germline gives CDR1 SGHTA, CDR2 FQGTGA. The CDR3 covers 14 residues. The CDR3 is CASSPGLQTDTQYF. The CDR3 DNA reads TGTGCCAGCAGCCCGGGACTGCAGACGGATACGCAGTATTTT.

This chain links TRBV7-8 with TRBJ2-7; 7 bases line up with TRBD2. The V and J ends lost 8 bases and 5 bases, in that order; junction bases with no gene match: 9. Looked up from germline, CDR1 is SGHVS and CDR2 is FQNEAQ. CDR3 length equals 13 residues. This CDR3 reads CASRRGIVNEQYF. DNA for the CDR3: TGTGCCAGCCGGCGGGGGATTGTTAACGAGCAGTACTTC.

The chain has TRBV29-1 and TRBJ1-2, with D tentatively TRBD1 (5 bases). The CDR3 extends over 13 amino acids. Germline CDR1 SQVTM, CDR2 ANQGSEA. Trimming shortened V by 4 bases and J by 8 bases, and 17 bases separated the two germline ends. Here the CDR3 reads CSVVQGGFLGYTF. As DNA, the CDR3 is TGCAGCGTTGTCCAGGGAGGGTTCTTGGGCTACACCTTC.

The chain recombines TRBV6-5 with TRBJ1-1, with 8 bases fitting TRBD1. The CDR3 runs to 12 residues. CDR1 and CDR2 (germline): MNHEY, SVGAGI. V dropped 5 bases and J dropped 11; count of bases not matched to a gene: 7. The CDR3 region is CASSATGGYAFF. The CDR3 DNA reads TGTGCCAGCAGTGCAACAGGGGGTTACGCTTTCTTT.

This sequence joins TRBV6-1 and TRBJ2-4; D might be TRBD1 (5 bases). V was shortened by 2 bases and J by 2 bases, with 10 bases between the two germline ends. CDR3 length: 15 amino acids. Germline values: CDR1 MNHNS, CDR2 SASEGT. The CDR3 protein is CASSEYTGSKNIQYF. The CDR3 nucleotides are TGTGCCAGCAGTGAATATACAGGATCCAAAAACATTCAGTACTTC.